What follows are 32 T cell receptor beta chains derived from one specimen sequenced in a study of ipilimumab plus nivolumab after autologous stem cell transplantation. Using immunoSEQ multiplex PCR, the repertoire was profiled, and TCRdb retains in-frame clones only, with some absent. Among about 84,000 clones listed, under 85% were seen once. The material sequenced was PBMCs, taken in a trial of ipilimumab plus nivolumab as post-transplant consolidation. These receptors all come from a male donor with diffuse large B-cell lymphoma.

This chain joins TRBV10-3 and TRBJ2-3, with D possibly TRBD1 on 7 matching bases. V was trimmed by 3 bases and J by 4 bases, leaving 17 bases between them. The CDR3 sequence is 16 residues long. CDR1 is ENHRY, CDR2 SYGVKD, per germline. The CDR3 bases are TGTGCCATCAGTGAAGGGCAGGGGGGCAGATCAGATACGCAGTATTTT. This sequence encodes CAISEGQGGRSDTQYF.

The genes are TRBV6-6 and TRBJ1-2, with D perhaps matching TRBD1 (6 bases). The CDR3 contains 12 residues. V was trimmed by 2 bases and J by 6 bases, leaving 7 bases between them. Looked up from germline, CDR1 is MNHNY and CDR2 is SVGAGI (reference sequence). This CDR3 is CASSYAGDGYTF. In nucleotides, the CDR3 is TGTGCCAGCAGTTACGCAGGGGATGGCTACACCTTC.

The rearrangement uses TRBV12-5 and TRBJ1-2; D remains unclear. CDR1 and CDR2 (germline): LGHNT, FRNRAP. CDR3 length: 13 residues. V lost 1 base to trimming and J lost 0 bases, with 3 bases between them. DNA for the CDR3: TGTGCTAGTGGTTTGGGGACTAACTATGGCTACACCTTC. Its protein product is CASGLGTNYGYTF.

The chain couples TRBV4-3 to TRBJ2-2, with unresolved D. This CDR3 region has 15 residues. V lost 4 bases and J lost 0, with 9 bases in between. Looked up from germline, CDR1 is LGHNA and CDR2 is YSLEER. Here the CDR3 DNA reads TGCGCCAGCAGCCTCTACTACGCGAACACCGGGGAGCTGTTTTTT. It codes for CASSLYYANTGELFF.

The CDR3 is CASSVLAGGREQYF. CDR3 DNA: TGTGCCAGCAGCGTCTTAGCGGGGGGGCGCGAGCAGTACTTC. J is TRBJ2-7 and V is TRBV9; 11 nucleotides align to TRBD2. Germline trimming cut 2 bases from V and 6 bases from J; bases unmatched to any gene: 4. This CDR3 contains 14 residues. The V gene's germline CDR1 is SGDLS and CDR2 YYNGEE.

The V gene is TRBV9, the J gene TRBJ2-3; D is undetermined. This CDR3 is built from 14 residues. Trimming pared 3 bases from V and 1 base from J, leaving 9 bases between. Germline V gene data show CDR1 as SGDLS and CDR2 as YYNGEE. CDR3 protein: CASSALVGTDTQYF. CDR3 DNA: TGTGCCAGCAGCGCCTTGGTGGGCACAGATACGCAGTATTTT.

The chain joins TRBV7-2 to TRBJ2-1; a possible D gene is TRBD1 (5 bases). V was trimmed by 1 base and J by 8 bases, leaving 9 bases between them. CDR1 is SGHTA and CDR2 is FQGNSA in the germline V gene. This CDR3 is 13 amino acids long. The CDR3 here is CASSLGFRDEQFF. The CDR3 DNA is TGTGCCAGCAGCTTAGGGTTCAGGGATGAGCAGTTCTTC. Complete variable domain (other parts from reference TRBV7-2 and TRBJ2-1): GAGVSQSPSNKVTEKGKDVELRCDPISGHTALYWYRQSLGQGLEFLIYFQGNSAPDKSGLPSDRFSAERTGGSVSTLTIQRTQQEDSAVYLCASSLGFRDEQFFGPGTRLTVL.

The rearrangement uses TRBV7-9 and TRBJ2-5, with D perhaps matching TRBD1 or TRBD2 (5 bases each). Trimming shortened V by 5 bases and J by 7 bases, and 23 bases separated the two germline ends. Germline CDR1 reads SEHNR; CDR2 reads FQNEAQ (reference sequence). The CDR3 is 16 residues long. In DNA form, the CDR3 reads TGTGCCAGCAGCCACGGGTCCCGGGACGGGGTCGGGACCCAGTACTTC. It specifies CASSHGSRDGVGTQYF.

The chain has TRBV6-6 and TRBJ2-3, with TRBD2 matching over 7 bases. Germline lookup yields CDR1 MNHNY and CDR2 SVGAGI (reference sequence). The ends lost 2 bases at V and 2 bases at J; junction bases unmatched: 4. The CDR3 totals 15 residues. CDR3 protein: CASSYGRGNTDTQYF. The CDR3 DNA reads TGTGCCAGCAGTTACGGGCGGGGGAACACAGATACGCAGTATTTT.

This clone has just a few counts. The rearrangement joins TRBV15 to TRBJ1-5; no clear D gene. V gave up 0 bases and J gave up 6 bases, with 12 bases separating them. Germline lookup yields CDR1 LNHNV and CDR2 YYDKDF (reference sequence). The CDR3 sequence is 15 residues long. CDR3 nucleotide sequence: TGTGCCACCAGCAGAGAGGGAGGAGGAGGTCAGCCCCAGCATTTT. It codes for CATSREGGGGQPQHF.

V gene TRBV18 combines with J gene TRBJ1-2; D unresolved. Germline loops: CDR1 KGHSH, CDR2 LQKENI. CDR3 length: 15 amino acids. The ends were cut back, 0 bases at V and 5 bases at J, with 13 bases in the middle. The CDR3 DNA follows: TGTGCCAGCTCACCACCCGCAGGCAGCGGGTATGGCTACACCTTC. Amino acids: CASSPPAGSGYGYTF.

V and J are TRBV29-1 and TRBJ1-5; 7 bases line up with TRBD1. V was clipped by 6 bases and J by 6 bases; unmatched bases: 11. CDR1 SQVTM and CDR2 ANQGSEA come from the germline V gene. This CDR3 has 14 residues. CDR3 sequence reads: CSVGTGTEGQPQHF. The DNA for the CDR3 is TGCAGCGTGGGTACCGGGACAGAAGGTCAGCCCCAGCATTTT. Complete variable domain (other parts from reference TRBV29-1 and TRBJ1-5): SAVISQKPSRDICQRGTSLTIQCQVDSQVTMMFWYRQQPGQSLTLIATANQGSEATYESGFVIDKFPISRPNLTFSTLTVSNMSPEDSSIYLCSVGTGTEGQPQHFGDGTRLSIL.

The CDR3 spells CASSQVSGAYNEQFF. The CDR3 nucleotides are TGCGCCAGCAGCCAAGTGTCGGGGGCCTACAATGAGCAGTTCTTC. The chain links TRBV4-1 to TRBJ2-1; D is perhaps TRBD2 (6 bases). The V gene's germline CDR1 is MGHRA and CDR2 YSYEKL. The V gene lost 1 base and the J gene lost 2 bases, with 9 bases spanning the gap. The CDR3 is 15 amino acids.

The chain carries TRBV7-8 and TRBJ1-3; a possible D gene is TRBD1 (5 bases). This CDR3 is 15 amino acids long. The germline V gene encodes CDR1 SGHVS and CDR2 FQNEAQ. Trimming left V 1 base short and J 9 bases short, with 16 bases between. The CDR3 here is CASSLGLDGHPTIYF. The CDR3, as DNA: TGTGCCAGCAGCTTAGGGTTGGACGGACACCCCACCATATATTTT.

J is TRBJ2-1 and V is TRBV5-1; TRBD2 might be the D (7 bases). Germline lookup yields CDR1 SGHRS and CDR2 YFSETQ. The germline V and J ends were trimmed by 5 bases and 8 bases, with 14 bases remaining between them. There are 13 residues in the CDR3. The CDR3 loop is CASSGGARHEQFF. The CDR3 DNA reads as TGCGCCAGCAGTGGGGGGGCCCGACATGAGCAGTTCTTC.

This chain joins TRBV28 and TRBJ1-5; unclear D gene. Germline V gene data show CDR1 as MDHEN and CDR2 as SYDVKM. The CDR3 totals 14 residues. Trimming pared 4 bases from V and 0 bases from J, leaving 7 bases between. The CDR3 region is CASSSNLSNQPQHF. CDR3 coding DNA: TGTGCCAGCAGTTCAAATCTTAGCAATCAGCCCCAGCATTTT.

The chain employs TRBV14 and TRBJ1-2; maybe TRBD1 (6 bases). V was trimmed by 2 bases and J by 8 bases, leaving 15 bases between them. CDR3 size: 14 residues. CDR1 SGHDN and CDR2 FVKESK come from the germline V gene. CDR3 in DNA: TGTGCCAGCAGCCAACCCGGGACATGGAACGGCTACACCTTC. Protein: CASSQPGTWNGYTF.

The rearrangement uses TRBV19 and TRBJ2-3, with TRBD2 as a possible D gene (6 bases). The V and J ends lost 3 bases and 1 base respectively, with 14 bases between them. CDR1 LNHDA and CDR2 SQIVND come from the germline V gene (reference sequence). The CDR3 contains 16 residues. The CDR3 loop reads CASSIPLASGTDTQYF. The CDR3 DNA reads TGTGCCAGTAGTATCCCTCTAGCGTCAGGCACAGATACGCAGTATTTT.

The chain has TRBV29-1 and TRBJ2-5; D gene uncertain. Trimming pared 3 bases from V and 2 bases from J, leaving 10 bases between. Germline-derived CDR1 and CDR2 are SQVTM and ANQGSEA. The CDR3 runs 13 residues. The CDR3 spells CSVDKGLQETQYF. In nucleotides, the CDR3 is TGCAGCGTTGATAAGGGATTACAAGAGACCCAGTACTTC.

V and J are TRBV2 and TRBJ1-4, with D uncertain. The CDR3 consists of 15 residues. With 6 bases removed from V and 0 bases from J, the gap between germline ends came to 11 bases. Looked up from germline, CDR1 is SNHLY and CDR2 is FYNNEI. The CDR3 loop is CASSGNRATNEKLFF. CDR3 bases: TGTGCCAGCAGCGGGAATCGGGCAACTAATGAAAAACTGTTTTTT.

The V and J genes are TRBV7-8 and TRBJ2-5, with D possibly TRBD2 on 6 matching bases. The CDR3 is 14 amino acids. Germline V gene data show CDR1 as SGHVS and CDR2 as FQNEAQ. V lost 3 bases, J lost 1 base, and 9 bases lay in between. In DNA, the CDR3 is TGTGCCAGCAGCTTCCTGGGACTCCAAGAGACCCAGTACTTC. Residues: CASSFLGLQETQYF.

This chain links TRBV7-2 with TRBJ2-5; 8 bases map to TRBD2. The CDR3 runs 16 residues. Unmatched junction bases numbered 6, after V lost 2 bases and J lost 1 base. Germline loops: CDR1 SGHTA, CDR2 FQGNSA. The CDR3, as DNA: TGTGCCAGCAGCTTATCGACTGCGGGGGGCCAAGAGACCCAGTACTTC. This translates into CASSLSTAGGQETQYF.

This rearrangement joins TRBV19 to TRBJ1-3; D is perhaps TRBD1 (5 bases). This CDR3 region has 14 residues. Germline assignment: CDR1 LNHDA and CDR2 SQIVND (reference sequence). The CDR3 DNA reads as TGTGCTAGGGACGAGGAGCGGTCAGGACACACCATATATTTT. As protein: CARDEERSGHTIYF.

This chain uses TRBV20-1 with TRBJ1-2; TRBD1 aligns across 7 bases. Germline loops: CDR1 DFQATT, CDR2 SNEGSKA (reference sequence). Trimming cost V 5 bases and J 8 bases; bases outside gene matches: 5. This CDR3 contains 11 residues. CDR3 sequence (DNA): TGCAGTGCTGGGACAGCGGTAGGCTACACCTTC. Residues: CSAGTAVGYTF.

This clone was counted a few times. The gene calls are TRBV6-5 and TRBJ1-6; D is unresolved. Per the germline V gene, CDR1 is MNHEY and CDR2 is SVGAGI. The V and J ends lost 2 bases and 13 bases respectively, with 9 bases between them. This CDR3 is built from 12 residues. CDR3 residues: CASSYRPGPLHF. CDR3 DNA: TGTGCCAGCAGTTACCGCCCGGGTCCCCTCCACTTT.

The chain uses TRBV5-6 and TRBJ1-2, with TRBD1 as a possible D gene (5 bases). The CDR3 consists of 15 residues. Germline-derived CDR1 and CDR2 are SGHDT and YYEEEE. The germline V and J ends were trimmed by 4 bases and 4 bases, with 17 bases remaining between them. The CDR3 here is CASSPAPGQTYGYTF. CDR3 nucleotides: TGTGCCAGCAGCCCAGCGCCAGGGCAAACCTATGGCTACACCTTC.

This chain joins TRBV19 and TRBJ2-7; weak D call: TRBD2 (5 bases). V lost 2 bases, J lost 8 bases, and 16 bases lay in between. This CDR3 has 14 residues. Germline loops: CDR1 LNHDA, CDR2 SQIVND (reference sequence). CDR3 sequence reads: CASSISHPGFQQYF. The CDR3, as DNA: TGTGCCAGTAGTATAAGCCATCCGGGATTCCAGCAGTACTTC. Complete variable domain (other parts from reference TRBV19 and TRBJ2-7): DGGITQSPKYLFRKEGQNVTLSCEQNLNHDAMYWYRQDPGQGLRLIYYSQIVNDFQKGDIAEGYSVSREKKESFPLTVTSAQKNPTAFYLCASSISHPGFQQYFGPGTRLTVT.

V is TRBV6-1 and J is TRBJ2-7, with D perhaps matching TRBD2 (5 bases). Trimming removed 2 bases at V and 5 bases at J, with 10 bases between. The CDR3 consists of 13 residues. Germline V lookup: CDR1 MNHNS, CDR2 SASEGT. CDR3 amino acids: CASSEYSGDEQYF. The CDR3 coding sequence is TGTGCCAGCAGTGAATACAGCGGCGACGAGCAGTACTTC.

On this clone itself: A single base separates this from a much larger clone, so it may be a read error. This chain links TRBV7-9 with TRBJ1-2; no firm D call. The length of the CDR3 is 12 residues. The germline V and J ends were trimmed by 4 bases and 5 bases, with 8 bases remaining between them. The germline gives CDR1 SEHNR, CDR2 FQNEAQ (reference sequence). CDR3 region: CASSSAEYGYTF. CDR3 DNA sequence: TGTGCCAGCAGCTCTGCTGAGTATGGCTACACCTTC.

This chain joins TRBV7-9 and TRBJ1-1; TRBD1 agrees at 8 bases. CDR1 and CDR2 from the germline V gene are SEHNR and FQNEAQ (reference sequence). This CDR3 has 14 amino acids. Trimming at V came to 5 bases and at J to 3 bases, leaving 5 bases not matched to a gene. In DNA, the CDR3 is TGTGCCAGCAGCACAGGACAGGGCGACACTGAAGCTTTCTTT. Translating gives CASSTGQGDTEAFF.

This chain links TRBV21-1 with TRBJ2-5; the table's D call, TRBD2, was not checked against the DNA. TRBV21-1 is a pseudogene locus. This CDR3 comprises 14 residues. This CDR3 is CASSKEAVQETQYF. The CDR3 DNA is TGTGCCAGCAGCAAAGAAGCGGTCCAAGAGACCCAGTACTTC.

The rearrangement links TRBV5-5 to TRBJ2-3; D not certain. V was pared by 0 bases and J by 0 bases, with 2 bases between. Germline-derived CDR1 and CDR2 are SGHKS and YYEKEE (reference sequence). CDR3 length: 13 residues. The CDR3 DNA is TGTGCCAGCAGCTTGGCCAGCACAGATACGCAGTATTTT. As protein: CASSLASTDTQYF.